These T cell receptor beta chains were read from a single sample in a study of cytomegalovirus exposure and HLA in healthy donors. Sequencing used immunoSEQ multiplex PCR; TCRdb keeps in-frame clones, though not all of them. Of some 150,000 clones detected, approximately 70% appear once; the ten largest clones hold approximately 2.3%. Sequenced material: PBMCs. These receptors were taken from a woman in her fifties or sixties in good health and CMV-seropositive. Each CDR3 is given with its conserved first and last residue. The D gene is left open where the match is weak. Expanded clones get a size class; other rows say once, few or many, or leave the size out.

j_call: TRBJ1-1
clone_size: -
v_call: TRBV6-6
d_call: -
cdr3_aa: CASSYSQGRQNTEAFF
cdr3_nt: TGTGCCAGCAGTTACTCGCAGGGGCGACAAAACACTGAAGCTTTCTTT

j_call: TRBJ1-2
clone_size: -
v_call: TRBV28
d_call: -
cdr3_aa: CASISLKGTRSYGYTF
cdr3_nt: TGTGCCAGCATTTCCCTAAAGGGGACAAGGAGCTATGGCTACACCTTC

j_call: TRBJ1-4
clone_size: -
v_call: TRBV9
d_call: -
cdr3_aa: CASSVEGEKLFF
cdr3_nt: TGTGCCAGCAGCGTCGAGGGTGAAAAACTGTTTTTT

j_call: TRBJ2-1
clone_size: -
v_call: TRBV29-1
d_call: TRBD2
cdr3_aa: CSGGGLAGTGEQFF
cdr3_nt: TGCAGCGGAGGGGGACTAGCGGGGACCGGGGAGCAGTTCTTC

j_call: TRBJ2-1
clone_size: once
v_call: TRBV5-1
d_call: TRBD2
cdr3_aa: CASSLELAGSGNEQFF
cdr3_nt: TGCGCCAGCAGCTTGGAACTAGCGGGATCCGGGAATGAGCAGTTCTTC

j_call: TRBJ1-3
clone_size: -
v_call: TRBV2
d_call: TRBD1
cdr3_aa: CASSASGTGGSTIYF
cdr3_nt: TGTGCCAGCAGTGCATCCGGGACAGGGGGCTCCACCATATATTTT

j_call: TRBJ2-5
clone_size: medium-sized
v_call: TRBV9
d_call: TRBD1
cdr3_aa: CASSVQGVSQETQYF
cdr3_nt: TGTGCCAGCAGCGTACAGGGGGTCTCGCAAGAGACCCAGTACTTC

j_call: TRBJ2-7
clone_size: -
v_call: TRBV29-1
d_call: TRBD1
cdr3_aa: CSVAQGTYEQYF
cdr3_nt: TGCAGCGTTGCACAGGGGACCTACGAGCAGTACTTC

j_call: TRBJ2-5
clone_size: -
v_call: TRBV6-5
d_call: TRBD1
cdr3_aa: CASRNAGGETQYF
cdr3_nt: TGTGCCAGCAGGAACGCAGGGGGAGAGACCCAGTACTTC

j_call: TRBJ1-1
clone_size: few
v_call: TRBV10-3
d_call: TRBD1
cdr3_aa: CAISRGQTNTEAFF
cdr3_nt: TGTGCCATCAGTAGGGGACAGACTAACACTGAAGCTTTCTTT

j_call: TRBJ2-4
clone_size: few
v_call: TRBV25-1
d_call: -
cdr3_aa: CASSESEIAKNIQYF
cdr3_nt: TGTGCCAGCAGTGAATCCGAGATAGCCAAAAACATTCAGTACTTC

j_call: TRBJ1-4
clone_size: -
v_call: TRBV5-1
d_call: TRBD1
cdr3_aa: CASSLGQGHEKLFF
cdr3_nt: TGCGCCAGCAGCTTGGGACAGGGGCATGAAAAACTGTTTTTT

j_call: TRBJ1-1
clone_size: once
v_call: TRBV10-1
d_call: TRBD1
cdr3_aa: CASSETGTGLTEAFF
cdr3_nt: TGCGCCAGCAGTGAGACCGGGACAGGCTTGACTGAAGCTTTCTTT

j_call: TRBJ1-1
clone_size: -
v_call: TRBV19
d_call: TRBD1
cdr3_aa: CASSMPRRDRVNTEAFF
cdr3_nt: TGTGCCAGTAGTATGCCCCGCCGGGACAGGGTGAACACTGAAGCTTTCTTT

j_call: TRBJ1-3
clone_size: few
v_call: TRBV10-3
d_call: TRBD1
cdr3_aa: CAISHTNQNGQGSYSSGNTIYF
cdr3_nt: TGTGCCATCAGCCACACAAACCAAAACGGACAGGGGTCTTATAGCTCTGGAAACACCATATATTTT

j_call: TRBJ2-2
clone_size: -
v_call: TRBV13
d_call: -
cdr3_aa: CASRRDRKTGELFF
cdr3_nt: TGTGCCAGTCGGCGGGACAGAAAAACCGGGGAGCTGTTTTTT

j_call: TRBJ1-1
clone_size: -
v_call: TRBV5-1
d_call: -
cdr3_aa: CASSLVGAGVVTEAFF
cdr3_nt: TGCGCCAGCAGCTTGGTGGGGGCAGGGGTCGTCACTGAAGCTTTCTTT

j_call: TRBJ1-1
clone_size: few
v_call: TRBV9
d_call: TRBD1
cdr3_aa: CASSPDRDTEAFF
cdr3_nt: TGTGCCAGCAGTCCGGACAGGGACACTGAAGCTTTCTTT

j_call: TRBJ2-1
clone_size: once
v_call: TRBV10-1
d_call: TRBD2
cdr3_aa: CASSESQLAGAGEQFF
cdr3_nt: TGCGCCAGCAGTGAGTCCCAGCTAGCGGGAGCGGGTGAGCAGTTCTTC

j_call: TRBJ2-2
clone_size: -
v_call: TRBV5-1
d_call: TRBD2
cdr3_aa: CASSHGLAGARNTGELFF
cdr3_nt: TGCGCCAGCAGCCATGGACTAGCGGGAGCCAGGAACACCGGGGAGCTGTTTTTT

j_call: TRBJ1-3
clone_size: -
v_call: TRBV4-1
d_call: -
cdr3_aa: CASSQIGSSGNTIYF
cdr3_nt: TGCGCCAGCAGCCAAATCGGGAGCTCTGGAAACACCATATATTTT

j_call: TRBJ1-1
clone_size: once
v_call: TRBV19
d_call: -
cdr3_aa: CASSSKGKVNTEAFF
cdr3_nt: TGTGCCAGTAGTTCCAAGGGGAAGGTGAACACTGAAGCTTTCTTT

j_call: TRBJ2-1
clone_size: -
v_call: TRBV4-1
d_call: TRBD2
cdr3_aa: CASSPGLAVGGGEQFF
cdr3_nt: TGCGCCAGCAGCCCCGGACTAGCGGTTGGGGGAGGGGAGCAGTTCTTC

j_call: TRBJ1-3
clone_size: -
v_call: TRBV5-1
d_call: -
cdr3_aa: CASSSQGIAGNTIYF
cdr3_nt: TGCGCCAGCAGCTCCCAGGGTATTGCTGGAAACACCATATATTTT

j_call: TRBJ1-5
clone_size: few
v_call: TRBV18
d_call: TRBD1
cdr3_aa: CASSPRTGANQPQHF
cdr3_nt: TGTGCCAGCTCTCCTCGGACAGGCGCCAATCAGCCCCAGCATTTT

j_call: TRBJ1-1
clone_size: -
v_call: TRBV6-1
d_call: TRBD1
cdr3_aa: CASSRQGGNTEAFF
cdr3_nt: TGTGCCAGCAGTCGACAGGGTGGGAACACTGAAGCTTTCTTT

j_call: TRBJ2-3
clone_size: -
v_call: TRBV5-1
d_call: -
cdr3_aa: CASSLATNTDTQYF
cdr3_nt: TGCGCCAGCAGCTTGGCTACCAACACAGATACGCAGTATTTT

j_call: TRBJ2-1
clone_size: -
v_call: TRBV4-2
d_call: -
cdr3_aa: CASSQDRVNEQFF
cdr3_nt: TGTGCCAGCAGCCAAGATCGGGTGAATGAGCAGTTCTTC

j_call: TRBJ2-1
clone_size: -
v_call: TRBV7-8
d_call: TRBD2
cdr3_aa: CASSLELAGGYNEQFF
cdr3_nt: TGTGCCAGCAGCTTAGAACTAGCGGGAGGGTACAATGAGCAGTTCTTC

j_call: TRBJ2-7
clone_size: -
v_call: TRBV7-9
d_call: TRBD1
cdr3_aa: CASSLNPPRQGRGEQYF
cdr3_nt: TGTGCCAGCAGCTTAAACCCCCCTCGACAGGGTCGGGGCGAGCAGTACTTC

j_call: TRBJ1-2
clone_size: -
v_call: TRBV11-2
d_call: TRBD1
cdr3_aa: CASSPRTGVFDYTF
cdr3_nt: TGTGCCAGCAGCCCTCGGACAGGCGTCTTTGACTACACCTTC

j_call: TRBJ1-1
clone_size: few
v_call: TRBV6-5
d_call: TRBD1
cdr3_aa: CASSQRQGAGEAFF
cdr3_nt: TGTGCCAGCAGTCAACGACAGGGGGCGGGTGAAGCTTTCTTT

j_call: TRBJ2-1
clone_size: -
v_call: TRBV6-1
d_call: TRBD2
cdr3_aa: CASRARDYLGNEQFF
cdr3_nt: TGTGCCAGCAGAGCCCGGGACTACCTCGGGAATGAGCAGTTCTTC

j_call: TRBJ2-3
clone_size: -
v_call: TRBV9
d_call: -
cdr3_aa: CASSRDFGTQYF
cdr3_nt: TGTGCCAGCAGCCGGGACTTCGGTACGCAGTATTTT

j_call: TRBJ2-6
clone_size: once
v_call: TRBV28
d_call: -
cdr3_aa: CAAKHGANVLTF
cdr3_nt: TGTGCCGCCAAGCATGGGGCCAACGTCCTGACTTTC

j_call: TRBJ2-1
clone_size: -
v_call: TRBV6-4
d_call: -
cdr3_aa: CASSPSLRSPNEQFF
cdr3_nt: TGTGCCAGCAGTCCTAGCTTACGTTCGCCCAATGAGCAGTTCTTC

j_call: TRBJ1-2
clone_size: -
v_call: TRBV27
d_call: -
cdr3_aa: CASSLSGGYGYTF
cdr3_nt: TGTGCCAGCAGTTTATCAGGAGGCTATGGCTACACCTTC

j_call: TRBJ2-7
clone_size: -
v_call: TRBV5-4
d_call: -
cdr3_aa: CASSYSGVPYEQYF
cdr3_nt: TGTGCCAGCAGCTATTCGGGAGTCCCCTACGAGCAGTACTTC

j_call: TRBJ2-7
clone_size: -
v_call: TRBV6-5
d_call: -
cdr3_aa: CASSYQDSEQYF
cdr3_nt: TGTGCCAGCAGTTACCAGGACAGCGAGCAGTACTTC

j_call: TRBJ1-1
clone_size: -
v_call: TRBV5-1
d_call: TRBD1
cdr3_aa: CASSLQGAAEAFF
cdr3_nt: TGCGCCAGCAGCTTACAGGGGGCAGCTGAAGCTTTCTTT

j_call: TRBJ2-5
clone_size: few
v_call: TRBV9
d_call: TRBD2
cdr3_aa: CASSVAGGARQTQYF
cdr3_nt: TGTGCCAGCAGCGTAGCGGGGGGGGCGCGGCAGACCCAGTACTTC

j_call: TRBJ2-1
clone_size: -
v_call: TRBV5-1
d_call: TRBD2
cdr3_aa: CASSLLAGLDEQFF
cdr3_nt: TGCGCCAGCAGCTTGCTAGCGGGGTTGGATGAGCAGTTCTTC

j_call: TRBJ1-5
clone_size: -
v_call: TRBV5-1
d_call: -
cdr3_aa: CASSLEPGAGEPQHF
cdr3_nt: TGCGCCAGCAGCTTGGAACCAGGGGCAGGGGAGCCCCAGCATTTT

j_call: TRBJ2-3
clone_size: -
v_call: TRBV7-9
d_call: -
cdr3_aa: CASSPAGGTDTQYF
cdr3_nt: TGTGCCAGCAGCCCAGCGGGCGGCACAGATACGCAGTATTTT

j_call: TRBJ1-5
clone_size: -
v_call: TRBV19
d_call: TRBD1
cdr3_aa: CASSIGQGDQPQHF
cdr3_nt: TGTGCCAGTAGCATCGGACAGGGGGATCAGCCCCAGCATTTT

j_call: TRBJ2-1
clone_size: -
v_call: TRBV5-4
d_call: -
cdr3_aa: CAIKGAGSYNEQFF
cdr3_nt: TGTGCCATCAAAGGGGCAGGCTCCTACAATGAGCAGTTCTTC

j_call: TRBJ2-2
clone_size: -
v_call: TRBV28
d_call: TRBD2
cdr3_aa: CASSLGRAGELFF
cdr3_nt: TGTGCCAGCAGTTTAGGGAGGGCCGGGGAGCTGTTTTTT

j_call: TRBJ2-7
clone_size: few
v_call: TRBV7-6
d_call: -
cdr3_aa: CASSPGYSYEQYF
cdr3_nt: TGTGCCAGCAGCCCCGGGTACTCCTACGAGCAGTACTTC

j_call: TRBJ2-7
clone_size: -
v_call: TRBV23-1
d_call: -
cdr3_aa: CASSRPFKRVFSYEQYF
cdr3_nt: TGCGCCAGCAGTCGGCCCTTCAAGCGGGTTTTCTCCTACGAGCAGTACTTC

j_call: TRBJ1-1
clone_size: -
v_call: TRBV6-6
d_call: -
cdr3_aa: CASSYSSTGNTEAFF
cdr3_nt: TGTGCCAGCAGTTACTCCTCGACAGGGAACACTGAAGCTTTCTTT

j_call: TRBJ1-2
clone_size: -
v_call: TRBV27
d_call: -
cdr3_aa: CASSFAGLEGGYTF
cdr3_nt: TGTGCCAGCAGTTTCGCCGGTCTCGAGGGCGGCTACACCTTC

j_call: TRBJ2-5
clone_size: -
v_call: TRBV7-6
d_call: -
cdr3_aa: CASSLGPQGQETQYF
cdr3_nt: TGTGCCAGCAGCTTAGGCCCCCAGGGGCAAGAGACCCAGTACTTC

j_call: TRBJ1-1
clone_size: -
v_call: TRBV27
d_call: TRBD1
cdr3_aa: CASSLHRGLPTEAFF
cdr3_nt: TGTGCCAGCAGTTTACACAGGGGGCTTCCCACTGAAGCTTTCTTT